A selection of T cell receptor beta chains follows, all from one sample in a study of blood T cell repertoires in COVID-19. The table came from immunoSEQ multiplex PCR; TCRdb's copy has only in-frame clones and leaves some out. The sample lists about 190,000 clones; more than 85% were seen once. Sequences were obtained from PBMCs or T cells enriched from blood (not recorded which). The source of these receptors is a woman between 40 and 55 years old in a cohort exposed to, infected with or recovered from COVID-19 (not recorded which). CDR3s include the opening cysteine and the closing phenylalanine or tryptophan. The D gene is left open where the match is weak. The listing skips clone size in some rows; elsewhere it reads once, few, many or a size class.

v_call	j_call	clone_size	d_call	cdr3_nt	cdr3_aa
TRBV6-4	TRBJ1-5	-	-	TGTGCCAGCAGTGAGGGGACAAGGGGCCAGCCCCAGCATTTT	CASSEGTRGQPQHF
TRBV24-1	TRBJ1-1	-	-	TGTGCCACGGCGGGGAACACTGAAGCTTTCTTT	CATAGNTEAFF
TRBV14	TRBJ1-1	-	TRBD1	TGTGCCAGCAGCCAGTTACAGGGGGCGAGGAACACTGAAGCTTTCTTT	CASSQLQGARNTEAFF
TRBV5-4	TRBJ1-2	-	TRBD1	TGTGCCAGCAGCCATACAGGGGGCGCCTATGGCTACACCTTC	CASSHTGGAYGYTF
TRBV11-3	TRBJ1-1	-	-	TGTGCCAGCAGCTTAGATCTAGCAGCCCTAAACACTGAAGCTTTCTTT	CASSLDLAALNTEAFF
TRBV19	TRBJ1-3	-	-	TGTGCCAGTAGTACCGCGGACAGCGGAAACACCATATATTTT	CASSTADSGNTIYF
TRBV5-3	TRBJ2-2	once	TRBD1	TGTGCCAGAAGCTCCTACAGGGGGTGGCCCGGGGAGCTGTTTTTT	CARSSYRGWPGELFF
TRBV19	TRBJ1-1	-	-	TGTGCCAGTAGTATAGAGAGAGCGAGCACTGAAGCTTTCTTT	CASSIERASTEAFF
TRBV27	TRBJ1-6	-	TRBD1	TGTGCCAGCAGTCCGAGACAGGGCCATTCACCCCTCCACTTT	CASSPRQGHSPLHF
TRBV4-3	TRBJ1-3	once	-	TGCGCCAGCAGCCAAGTCTGGCGGGGGGGCTCTGGAAACACCATATATTTT	CASSQVWRGGSGNTIYF
TRBV9	TRBJ2-3	-	-	TGTGCCAGCGGTAAAGCGGGCACTTTCACAGATACGCAGTATTTT	CASGKAGTFTDTQYF
TRBV7-9	TRBJ2-7	-	-	TGTGCCAGCAGCCCCAAGTTGGCGGGACCCCCTTACTACGAGCAGTACTTC	CASSPKLAGPPYYEQYF
TRBV10-2	TRBJ2-7	once	TRBD1	TGCGCCAGCAGTGCAAACAGGGGGGTTGGCGAGCAGTACTTC	CASSANRGVGEQYF
TRBV10-3	TRBJ2-7	-	-	TGTGCCATCAGTGAGTCCGAGGCCTCCTCCTACGAGCAGTACTTC	CAISESEASSYEQYF
TRBV21-1	TRBJ1-1	-	-	TGTGCCAGCAGCAAGGCCCCACGTGGACAGATGAACACTGAAGCTTTCTTT	CASSKAPRGQMNTEAFF
TRBV3-1/TRBV3-2	TRBJ2-1	-	TRBD1	TGTGCCAGCAGCCAAGGGACAGGGAAACCCTACAATGAGCAGTTCTTC	CASSQGTGKPYNEQFF
TRBV27	TRBJ1-1	-	TRBD1	TGTGCCAGCAGTTTAAGACAGGGAGGCGTGAACACTGAAGCTTTCTTT	CASSLRQGGVNTEAFF
TRBV9	TRBJ2-1	-	TRBD2	TGTGCCAGCAGCCCCCGACTAGCGGGAGATGAGCAGTTCTTC	CASSPRLAGDEQFF
TRBV27	TRBJ2-7	-	-	TGTGCCAGCAGGGCGGAAGGACAGAATAGAGACTACGAGCAGTACTTC	CASRAEGQNRDYEQYF
TRBV27	TRBJ1-1	once	TRBD1	TGTGCCAGCAGTGTCGACAGGGTGGGAACTGAAGCTTTCTTT	CASSVDRVGTEAFF